These 11 T cell receptor beta chains came from one sample sequenced in a study of CD8+ T cells in alopecia areata. TCR sequencing used cDNA made by reverse transcription of extracted RNA. The protocol was immunoSEQ multiplex PCR, while the TCRdb copy is restricted to in-frame clones and leaves out a portion. Among about 220,000 clones listed, around three fifths were seen once. The treatment: oral pan-JAK inhibitor, 5-10 mg twice daily. The sequenced sample was CD4+ T cells sorted from blood, obtained at week 4, from a patient treated with tofacitinib. The receptors shown here come from a human donor with alopecia areata.

The rearrangement uses TRBV30 and TRBJ1-2; perhaps TRBD1 as D (6 bases). Trimming took 2 bases from V and 3 from J, leaving 10 bases between them. Germline V gives CDR1 GTSNPN, CDR2 SVGIG (reference sequence). This CDR3 has 13 amino acids. DNA of the CDR3: TGTGCCTGGAGTTCAGGGGAACACTATGGCTACACCTTC. Its translation is CAWSSGEHYGYTF.

The gene calls are TRBV29-1 and TRBJ2-7; 9 bases are shared with TRBD1. CDR1 and CDR2 (germline): SQVTM, ANQGSEA. The CDR3 sequence is 14 residues long. The V segment lost 4 bases and the J segment 6 bases; nucleotides outside the gene matches: 10. The DNA of the CDR3 is TGCAGCGTTGTGGGACAGGGTCGAATAGGCGAGCAGTACTTC. Protein product: CSVVGQGRIGEQYF.

This clone was seen a handful of times. CDR3 region: CSVGQTGGIYGYTF. The DNA for the CDR3 is TGCAGCGTTGGGCAGACAGGGGGCATCTATGGCTACACCTTC. The V and J genes are TRBV29-1 and TRBJ1-2; 10 nucleotides agree with TRBD1. J lost 4 bases, V lost 4 bases, and 6 bases had no gene match. The length of the CDR3 is 14 residues. Per the germline V gene, CDR1 is SQVTM and CDR2 is ANQGSEA.

V is TRBV2 and J is TRBJ1-1, with D unclear. Per germline, CDR1 SNHLY and CDR2 FYNNEI. The CDR3 has 14 residues. The ends were cut back, 7 bases at V and 1 base at J, with 13 bases in the middle. The CDR3 loop reads CASTPPRENTEAFF. The CDR3 coding sequence is TGTGCCAGCACCCCTCCCCGGGAGAACACTGAAGCTTTCTTT.

This chain links TRBV29-1 with TRBJ2-7; a weak D match, TRBD1 (6 bases). With 4 bases removed from V and 0 bases from J, the gap between germline ends came to 13 bases. Germline loops: CDR1 SQVTM, CDR2 ANQGSEA. The CDR3 length is 14 residues. The CDR3 sequence: CSVVPVRGSYEQYF. CDR3 coding DNA: TGCAGCGTTGTTCCGGTCAGGGGCTCCTACGAGCAGTACTTC.

The chain joins TRBV6-5 to TRBJ2-6, with D unclear. Germline CDR1 MNHEY, CDR2 SVGAGI. The CDR3 consists of 13 residues. V was shortened by 11 bases and J by 0 bases, with 8 bases between the two germline ends. The CDR3 DNA is TGTGCCGGTTCCCGCTCTGGGGCCAACGTCCTGACTTTC. Translating it yields CAGSRSGANVLTF.

This clone was counted a few times. V usage is TRBV18 and J usage is TRBJ2-7; D tentatively reads TRBD1 or TRBD2 (5 bases each). The CDR3 consists of 15 residues. CDR1 and CDR2 (germline): KGHSH, LQKENI. Trimming stripped 0 bases from V and 5 bases from J, with 14 bases between. CDR3: CASSPPPGRVNEQYF. The CDR3 DNA reads TGTGCCAGCTCACCACCCCCAGGGAGAGTCAACGAGCAGTACTTC. The whole variable domain, filled in from reference TRBV18 and TRBJ2-7, reads NAGVMQNPRHLVRRRGQEARLRCSPMKGHSHVYWYRQLPEEGLKFMVYLQKENIIDESGMPKERFSAEFPKEGPSILRIQQVVRGDSAAYFCASSPPPGRVNEQYFGPGTRLTVT.

The rearrangement joins TRBV30 to TRBJ1-5; D not certain. CDR3 length: 15 residues. The germline V gene encodes CDR1 GTSNPN and CDR2 SVGIG (reference sequence). Trimming took 2 bases from V and 3 from J, leaving 14 bases between them. CDR3 nucleotide sequence: TGTGCCTGGAGTCAAGGAGGGAGTTCCAATCAGCCCCAGCATTTT. Translating gives CAWSQGGSSNQPQHF. Based on the CDR3 plus reference TRBV30 and TRBJ1-5, the full variable domain is SQTIHQWPATLVQPVGSPLSLECTVEGTSNPNLYWYRQAAGRGLQLLFYSVGIGQISSEVPQNLSASRPQDRQFILSSKKLLLSDSGFYLCAWSQGGSSNQPQHFGDGTRLSIL.

The chain employs TRBV11-3 and TRBJ2-7; no clear D gene. Gene TRBJ2-5 matches the end of the DNA better, so the J call may be wrong. Germline CDR1 SGHNT, CDR2 YENEEA. This CDR3 is 14 amino acids long. CDR3 nucleotides: TGTGCCAGCAGCTTAGATTCGGTTGGACAGACCCAGTACTTC. The encoded protein is CASSLDSVGQTQYF.

In its sample, this clone was seen a few times. The chain's CDR3 is CSVLRDPLYEQYF. The CDR3 DNA reads TGCAGCGTCCTCCGGGACCCCCTCTACGAGCAGTACTTC. V usage is TRBV29-1 and J usage is TRBJ2-7; D is tentatively TRBD1 or TRBD2 (5 bases each). Germline values: CDR1 SQVTM, CDR2 ANQGSEA. V was cut by 6 bases and J by 3 bases, with 15 bases left in between. The CDR3 is made up of 13 amino acids.

This clone appeared a few times. The rearrangement joins TRBV2 to TRBJ1-5; D unclear. CDR1 SNHLY and CDR2 FYNNEI come from the germline V gene. The CDR3 consists of 13 residues. V was shortened by 5 bases and J by 4 bases, with 9 bases between the two germline ends. The CDR3 loop reads CASSPAPNQPQHF. For the CDR3, the DNA is TGTGCCAGCAGTCCCGCCCCAAATCAGCCCCAGCATTTT. The whole variable domain, filled in from reference TRBV2 and TRBJ1-5, reads EPEVTQTPSHQVTQMGQEVILRCVPISNHLYFYWYRQILGQKVEFLVSFYNNEISEKSEIFDDQFSVERPDGSNFTLKIRSTKLEDSAMYFCASSPAPNQPQHFGDGTRLSIL.